This T cell receptor beta chain was sequenced during a study of OX40 agonist ivuxolimab in advanced cancers. For the study in its entirety: Ivuxolimab was a fully human IgG2 agonistic monoclonal antibody targeting the costimulatory receptor OX40 (CD134). Intravenous ivuxolimab was administered to patients every 2 weeks at six dose levels: 0.01, 0.1, 0.3, 1.5, 3 and 10 mg/kg. Of the roughly 53 patients in dose escalation, about 20 had hepatocellular carcinoma, roughly 15 had melanoma, 9 had renal cell carcinoma and 9 had head and neck cancer. In the dose-escalation cohort, 82.7% of patients were male, and the mean age was approximately 60 years, with a range of about 20 to 90. Prior anti-PD-1, anti-PD-L1 or anti-CTLA-4 therapy was permitted, and checkpoint inhibitors had been received by about 36% of dose-escalation patients. Partial responses occurred in three dose-escalation patients, of whom one had hepatocellular carcinoma and two had cutaneous melanoma. The purpose of peripheral TCRbeta sequencing was to test whether ivuxolimab changed TCR sequence diversity and led to clonal T-cell expansion. The paper covers the monotherapy dose-escalation part of the phase I ivuxolimab trial, which included N ≈ 57 patients.

As for this clone: Its antigen is unknown. It has no much larger one-base neighbor in the sample; base qualities were not kept.

The trial excluded patients who had a history of autoimmune disease or who were on systemic immunosuppression. Peripheral blood for TCR sequencing was drawn from every dose cohort at baseline, at cycle 4 day 1 and at cycle 7 day 1. The samples were drawn from a first-in-human, open-label, multicenter phase I dose-escalation trial of ivuxolimab. Adults with locally advanced or metastatic melanoma, renal cell carcinoma, hepatocellular carcinoma or head and neck squamous cell carcinoma were enrolled in the trial. Before TCR sequencing, CD4+ T cells and CD8+ T cells from peripheral blood were sorted into separate populations. For sequencing of the TCRbeta CDR3 region, genomic DNA was extracted from the sorted cells. TCRbeta CDR3 regions were sequenced using the immunoSEQ Assay. TCRdb took over this immuneACCESS table, retaining in-frame rearrangements with V and J assigned. Such tables are incomplete; in checked studies, under half of the missing clones stem from an unresolved V gene, and the remainder is unexplained. In all, the sample holds around 82,000 clones, and about 88% of those were seen once. Under 15% of the sample lies in the top ten.

What the research found in general, with its limitations: Low levels of normalized T-cell clonal expansion were also shown by some nonresponding patients. After ivuxolimab, expanded clones were on average more numerous among CD8+ T cells than among CD4+ T cells. The antigen specificity of the clonally expanded peripheral T cells was not determined. At doses of 0.1 to 3.0 mg/kg, clonal expansion of both CD4+ and CD8+ blood T cells was observed from baseline to week 6. Partial responders in the 0.1-3.0 mg/kg groups had among the lowest normalized peripheral clonal expansion, especially among CD8+ T cells.

The specimen comprised CD4+ or CD8+ T cells sorted from blood, sampled in a trial of the OX40 agonist ivuxolimab. This receptor was taken from an adult with an advanced solid tumor such as melanoma, head and neck, liver or kidney cancer.

The CDR3 reads CASRPRTGITDTQYF. The nucleotides read TGTGCCAGCAGACCACGGACAGGGATCACAGATACGCAGTATTTT. The chain was built from TRBV28 and TRBJ2-3; 8 nucleotides in the junction match TRBD1. CDR1 and CDR2 (MDHEN, SYDVKM) derive from the germline V gene. After removal of 6 bases from V and 2 bases from J, the junction retains 7 bases not matched to a gene. The CDR3 runs 15 amino acids, cysteine and phenylalanine included. The sequence is cut down to CDR3 DNA, 45 bases in frame from base 1.